Sequencing of this T cell receptor (beta chain) was carried out in a study of CD8 T cells in ankylosing spondylitis. This clonotype was seen ten or more times. Making the TCR beta libraries involved quantitative 5'-RACE with molecular barcodes. TCRdb passed the 5' RACE reads through MiXCR, listing each CDR3 protein once. The top ten clones hold just under 3% of a sample with roughly 120,000 distinct CDR3 sequences, roughly an eighth of them seen once. V lost 6 bases to trimming and J lost 4 bases, with 15 bases between them. The germline gives CDR1 DFQATT, CDR2 SNEGSKA (reference sequence). The CDR3 extends over 14 amino acids.

The genes are TRBV20-1 and TRBJ2-2, with TRBD1 as a possible D gene (8 bases). This sequence originates from a female donor with ankylosing spondylitis or in good health (not recorded which). Sequencing was performed on blood, either unsorted or a sorted T cell fraction (not recorded which). CDR3: CSAQDREGTGELFF. CDR3 sequence (DNA): TGCAGTGCGCAGGACAGGGAGGGCACCGGGGAGCTGTTTTTT.